These T cell receptor beta chains were read from a single sample in a study of shared clonotypes between healthy human individuals. Sequencing used immunoSEQ multiplex PCR; TCRdb keeps in-frame clones, though not all of them. The sample has 2 million to 2.5 million clones; roughly 95% are singletons. Sample: naive CD4+ T cells sorted from blood. All receptors derive from a man aged 18 to 29 in good health. The CDR3 runs from the conserved cysteine through the conserved F or W. D genes are given only for firm matches. The size of a clone is reported for some rows only, either as once, few or many, or as a class for expanded clones.

v_gene: TRBV19; j_gene: TRBJ1-1; abundance: -; d_gene: -; CDR3aa: CASSNLQGTEAFF; CDR3nt: TGTGCCAGTAGTAACCTACAGGGAACTGAAGCTTTCTTT
v_gene: TRBV9; j_gene: TRBJ2-7; abundance: -; d_gene: -; CDR3aa: CASSVGRDAAYEQYF; CDR3nt: TGTGCCAGCAGCGTAGGGCGGGACGCCGCCTACGAGCAGTACTTC
v_gene: TRBV6-5; j_gene: TRBJ1-4; abundance: -; d_gene: -; CDR3aa: CASRPGQKNEKLFF; CDR3nt: TGTGCCAGCAGACCCGGACAGAAGAATGAAAAACTGTTTTTT
v_gene: TRBV28; j_gene: TRBJ1-4; abundance: -; d_gene: -; CDR3aa: CASSLAGQLGDEKLFF; CDR3nt: TGTGCCAGCAGTTTAGCGGGACAACTTGGGGACGAAAAACTGTTTTTT
v_gene: TRBV5-1; j_gene: TRBJ2-3; abundance: -; d_gene: -; CDR3aa: CASSSSTDTQYF; CDR3nt: TGCGCCAGCAGCAGTTCCACAGATACGCAGTATTTT
v_gene: TRBV9; j_gene: TRBJ2-7; abundance: -; d_gene: TRBD2; CDR3aa: CASSVISGSHEQYF; CDR3nt: TGTGCCAGCAGCGTAATTAGCGGGAGTCACGAGCAGTACTTC
v_gene: TRBV5-6; j_gene: TRBJ2-5; abundance: once; d_gene: -; CDR3aa: CASRAIGWGRVGETQYF; CDR3nt: TGTGCCAGCAGGGCCATTGGTTGGGGACGGGTCGGAGAGACCCAGTACTTC
v_gene: TRBV2; j_gene: TRBJ2-4; abundance: -; d_gene: -; CDR3aa: CASSEQGNIQYF; CDR3nt: TGTGCCAGCAGTGAGCAGGGAAACATTCAGTACTTC
v_gene: TRBV28; j_gene: TRBJ1-2; abundance: -; d_gene: -; CDR3aa: CASSSLQGVHGYTF; CDR3nt: TGTGCCAGCAGTTCGTTACAGGGCGTCCATGGCTACACCTTC
v_gene: TRBV6-1; j_gene: TRBJ1-2; abundance: -; d_gene: -; CDR3aa: CASSEEVGGLGYTF; CDR3nt: TGTGCCAGCAGTGAAGAGGTAGGCGGTCTTGGCTACACCTTC
v_gene: TRBV6-1; j_gene: TRBJ1-5; abundance: -; d_gene: TRBD1; CDR3aa: CASSVRDSYSNQPQHF; CDR3nt: TGTGCCAGCAGTGTGCGGGACAGCTATAGCAATCAGCCCCAGCATTTT
v_gene: TRBV2; j_gene: TRBJ2-7; abundance: -; d_gene: TRBD2; CDR3aa: CASSVGTSGRAGEQYF; CDR3nt: TGTGCCAGCAGTGTCGGGACTAGCGGGAGGGCAGGCGAGCAGTACTTC
v_gene: TRBV4-3; j_gene: TRBJ2-5; abundance: -; d_gene: TRBD2; CDR3aa: CASSQGLADGEQYF; CDR3nt: TGCGCCAGCAGCCAAGGGCTAGCGGATGGGGAGCAGTACTTC
v_gene: TRBV28; j_gene: TRBJ2-1; abundance: -; d_gene: TRBD1; CDR3aa: CASIDRGAGNEQFF; CDR3nt: TGTGCCAGCATCGACAGGGGCGCGGGAAATGAGCAGTTCTTC
v_gene: TRBV10-3; j_gene: TRBJ2-2; abundance: -; d_gene: -; CDR3aa: CAISVTVNTGELFF; CDR3nt: TGTGCCATCAGTGTGACAGTGAACACCGGGGAGCTGTTTTTT
v_gene: TRBV2; j_gene: TRBJ2-3; abundance: -; d_gene: -; CDR3aa: CASKEGGPDTQYF; CDR3nt: TGTGCCAGCAAGGAGGGCGGGCCAGATACGCAGTATTTT
v_gene: TRBV11-2; j_gene: TRBJ2-7; abundance: -; d_gene: TRBD1; CDR3aa: CASSFRQGSPYEQYF; CDR3nt: TGTGCCAGCAGCTTTCGACAGGGCTCCCCCTACGAGCAGTACTTC
v_gene: TRBV28; j_gene: TRBJ2-6; abundance: -; d_gene: -; CDR3aa: CASSHGLSGANVLTF; CDR3nt: TGTGCCAGCAGCCATGGGTTAAGTGGGGCCAACGTCCTGACTTTC
v_gene: TRBV5-1; j_gene: TRBJ2-7; abundance: -; d_gene: TRBD2; CDR3aa: CASSSSGSAYEQYF; CDR3nt: TGCGCCAGCAGTTCTAGCGGGAGTGCATACGAGCAGTACTTC
v_gene: TRBV7-9; j_gene: TRBJ2-7; abundance: -; d_gene: TRBD1; CDR3aa: CASSFPGQGDTYEQYF; CDR3nt: TGTGCCAGCAGCTTCCCGGGACAGGGAGATACCTACGAGCAGTACTTC
v_gene: TRBV15; j_gene: TRBJ2-3; abundance: -; d_gene: TRBD2; CDR3aa: CATSRDLAGIADTQYF; CDR3nt: TGTGCCACCAGCAGAGATCTAGCGGGAATCGCAGATACGCAGTATTTT
v_gene: TRBV10-1; j_gene: TRBJ2-3; abundance: -; d_gene: -; CDR3aa: CASSEAGWGTDTQYF; CDR3nt: TGCGCCAGCAGTGAAGCCGGATGGGGCACAGATACGCAGTATTTT
v_gene: TRBV30; j_gene: TRBJ2-1; abundance: -; d_gene: -; CDR3aa: CAWSSSHGEQFF; CDR3nt: TGTGCCTGGAGTTCCTCCCACGGTGAGCAGTTCTTC
v_gene: TRBV6-5; j_gene: TRBJ2-7; abundance: few; d_gene: -; CDR3aa: CAAGRRDEQYF; CDR3nt: TGTGCTGCCGGGCGTCGAGACGAGCAGTACTTC
v_gene: TRBV9; j_gene: TRBJ2-3; abundance: -; d_gene: -; CDR3aa: CASSVAFTDTQYF; CDR3nt: TGTGCCAGCAGCGTAGCTTTCACAGATACGCAGTATTTT
v_gene: TRBV11-2; j_gene: TRBJ2-7; abundance: -; d_gene: TRBD2; CDR3aa: CASSLGLAGAYEQYF; CDR3nt: TGTGCCAGCAGCTTAGGGCTAGCGGGTGCCTACGAGCAGTACTTC
v_gene: TRBV7-9; j_gene: TRBJ1-5; abundance: -; d_gene: -; CDR3aa: CASSFKGGDQPQHF; CDR3nt: TGTGCCAGCAGCTTTAAGGGTGGGGATCAGCCCCAGCATTTT
v_gene: TRBV30; j_gene: TRBJ2-1; abundance: -; d_gene: TRBD2; CDR3aa: CAWSSGRAGNEQFF; CDR3nt: TGTGCCTGGAGTAGCGGGAGGGCCGGTAATGAGCAGTTCTTC
v_gene: TRBV29-1; j_gene: TRBJ2-7; abundance: -; d_gene: TRBD1; CDR3aa: CSTGESYEQYF; CDR3nt: TGCAGTACAGGGGAATCCTACGAGCAGTACTTC
v_gene: TRBV6-5; j_gene: TRBJ1-1; abundance: -; d_gene: TRBD1; CDR3aa: CASRTGRVGNTEAFF; CDR3nt: TGTGCCAGCAGGACAGGGCGGGTAGGGAACACTGAAGCTTTCTTT
v_gene: TRBV7-8; j_gene: TRBJ1-3; abundance: once; d_gene: TRBD1; CDR3aa: CASSLARQGSGNTIYF; CDR3nt: TGTGCCAGCAGCTTAGCCCGACAGGGCTCTGGAAACACCATATATTTT
v_gene: TRBV29-1; j_gene: TRBJ1-1; abundance: -; d_gene: -; CDR3aa: CSAAWNTEAFF; CDR3nt: TGCAGCGCTGCATGGAACACTGAAGCTTTCTTT
v_gene: TRBV15; j_gene: TRBJ1-1; abundance: -; d_gene: -; CDR3aa: CATSRPRGANTEAFF; CDR3nt: TGTGCCACCAGCAGACCTCGGGGGGCGAACACTGAAGCTTTCTTT
v_gene: TRBV7-7; j_gene: TRBJ2-2; abundance: -; d_gene: -; CDR3aa: CASSPYGVVGELFF; CDR3nt: TGTGCTAGCAGCCCCTACGGGGTCGTCGGGGAGCTGTTTTTT
v_gene: TRBV9; j_gene: TRBJ2-7; abundance: once; d_gene: -; CDR3aa: CASSVDQLTYEQYF; CDR3nt: TGTGCCAGCAGCGTAGACCAACTTACCTACGAGCAGTACTTC